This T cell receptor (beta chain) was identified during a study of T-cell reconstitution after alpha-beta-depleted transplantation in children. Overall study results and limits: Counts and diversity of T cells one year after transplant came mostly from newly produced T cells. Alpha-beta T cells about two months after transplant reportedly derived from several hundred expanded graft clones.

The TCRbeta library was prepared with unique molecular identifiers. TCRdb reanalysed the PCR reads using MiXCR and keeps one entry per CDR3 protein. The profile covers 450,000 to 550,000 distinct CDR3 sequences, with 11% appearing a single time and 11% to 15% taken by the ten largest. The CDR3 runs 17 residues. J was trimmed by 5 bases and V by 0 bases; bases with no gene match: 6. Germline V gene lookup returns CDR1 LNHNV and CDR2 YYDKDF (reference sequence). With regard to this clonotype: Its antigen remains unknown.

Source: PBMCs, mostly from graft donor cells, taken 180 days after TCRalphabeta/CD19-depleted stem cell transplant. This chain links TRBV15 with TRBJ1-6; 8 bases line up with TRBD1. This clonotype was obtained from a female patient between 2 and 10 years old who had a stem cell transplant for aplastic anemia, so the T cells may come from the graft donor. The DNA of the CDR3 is TGTGCCACCAGCAGAGATACACTGGGACAGGATAATTCACCCCTCCACTTT. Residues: CATSRDTLGQDNSPLHF.